This is a list of T cell receptor beta chains from one sample in a study of blood T cell repertoires in COVID-19. Using immunoSEQ multiplex PCR, the repertoire was profiled, and TCRdb retains in-frame clones only, with some absent. The data hold 130,000 or so clones, with 86% observed a single time. The specimen was peripheral blood. All receptors derive from a woman aged 60-75 years with acute or convalescent COVID-19. Each CDR3 is given with its conserved first and last residue. A D gene is named only where the DNA matches it firmly. Not all rows give a size; the values are once, few, many and, for expanded clones, a class.

clone size	V gene	J gene	D gene	CDR3 protein	CDR3 DNA
.	TRBV3-1/TRBV3-2	TRBJ2-1	TRBD2	CASSQGAPAGANEQFF	TGTGCCAGCAGCCAAGGGGCCCCAGCGGGAGCTAATGAGCAGTTCTTC
.	TRBV7-9	TRBJ1-2	.	CASSLVNREGGYTF	TGTGCCAGCAGCTTAGTCAACAGGGAAGGTGGCTACACCTTC
.	TRBV7-9	TRBJ1-1	.	CASSTRRGFSTEAFF	TGTGCCAGCAGCACCAGACGGGGTTTTAGCACTGAAGCTTTCTTT
.	TRBV5-6	TRBJ1-1	TRBD1	CASSYRGDRGRTEAFF	TGTGCCAGCAGTTACCGGGGGGACAGGGGTAGGACTGAAGCTTTCTTT
.	TRBV3-1/TRBV3-2	TRBJ2-5	TRBD1	CASSRTGTGGQETQYF	TGTGCCAGCAGCCGCACCGGGACAGGGGGGCAAGAGACCCAGTACTTC
.	TRBV18	TRBJ2-7	.	CASSASQGSNEQYF	TGTGCCAGCTCGGCATCCCAGGGTAGCAACGAGCAGTACTTC
.	TRBV30	TRBJ1-5	TRBD1	CAWGRTGDSNQPQHF	TGTGCCTGGGGACGGACAGGCGATAGCAATCAGCCCCAGCATTTT
.	TRBV7-2	TRBJ1-3	TRBD1	CASSLAGTGGVGNTIYF	TGTGCCAGCAGCTTAGCAGGGACAGGGGGCGTTGGAAACACCATATATTTT
.	TRBV6-5	TRBJ2-2	TRBD2	CASSSTQRGGPGELFF	TGTGCCAGCAGTTCCACCCAGCGGGGGGGCCCCGGGGAGCTGTTTTTT
.	TRBV5-5	TRBJ2-1	TRBD2	CASSLALRDYQYNEQFF	TGTGCCAGCAGCTTGGCGCTCCGGGACTACCAGTACAATGAGCAGTTCTTC
.	TRBV19	TRBJ2-2	.	CASNVGGASVELFF	TGTGCCAGCAATGTGGGGGGGGCCTCGGTTGAGCTGTTTTTT
.	TRBV4-2	TRBJ2-7	.	CASSHFTGSYEQYF	TGTGCCAGCAGCCATTTTACAGGGTCCTACGAGCAGTACTTC
.	TRBV11-3	TRBJ2-7	.	CASSLVVGVRVYEQYF	TGTGCCAGCAGCTTAGTAGTAGGGGTTCGAGTTTACGAGCAGTACTTC
.	TRBV18	TRBJ2-5	.	CASSLEGLETQYF	TGTGCCAGCTCGCTCGAGGGACTAGAGACCCAGTACTTC
.	TRBV10-1	TRBJ2-7	TRBD1	CASSDAGTGAYEQYF	TGCGCCAGCAGTGATGCCGGGACAGGCGCCTACGAGCAGTACTTC
.	TRBV6-4	TRBJ2-2	.	CASNCPQVAGTGELFF	TGTGCCAGCAACTGCCCTCAGGTGGCCGGCACCGGGGAGCTGTTTTTT
.	TRBV9	TRBJ1-2	.	CASSVGSANYGYTF	TGTGCCAGCAGCGTAGGTTCCGCTAACTATGGCTACACCTTC
once	TRBV19	TRBJ1-1	TRBD1	CASSIIGTGNTEAFF	TGTGCCAGTAGTATAATTGGGACAGGGAACACTGAAGCTTTCTTT
.	TRBV5-1	TRBJ2-3	TRBD2	CASSLSGGTDTQYF	TGCGCCAGCAGCTTGTCCGGGGGGACAGATACGCAGTATTTT
.	TRBV21-1	TRBJ1-2	.	CASSKVAFWDRGRGSYGYTF	TGTGCCAGCAGCAAAGTTGCCTTTTGGGACAGGGGGCGCGGGAGCTATGGCTACACCTTC
.	TRBV11-2	TRBJ2-7	TRBD1	CASRDTGTGFYEQYF	TGTGCCAGCAGAGATACCGGGACAGGGTTCTACGAGCAGTACTTC
.	TRBV9	TRBJ1-2	.	CASSVGGHNYGYTF	TGTGCCAGCAGCGTGGGGGGGCATAACTATGGCTACACCTTC
once	TRBV4-3	TRBJ2-1	TRBD1	CASSQDSRGPHNEQFF	TGCGCCAGCAGCCAAGATTCTAGGGGGCCCCACAATGAGCAGTTCTTC